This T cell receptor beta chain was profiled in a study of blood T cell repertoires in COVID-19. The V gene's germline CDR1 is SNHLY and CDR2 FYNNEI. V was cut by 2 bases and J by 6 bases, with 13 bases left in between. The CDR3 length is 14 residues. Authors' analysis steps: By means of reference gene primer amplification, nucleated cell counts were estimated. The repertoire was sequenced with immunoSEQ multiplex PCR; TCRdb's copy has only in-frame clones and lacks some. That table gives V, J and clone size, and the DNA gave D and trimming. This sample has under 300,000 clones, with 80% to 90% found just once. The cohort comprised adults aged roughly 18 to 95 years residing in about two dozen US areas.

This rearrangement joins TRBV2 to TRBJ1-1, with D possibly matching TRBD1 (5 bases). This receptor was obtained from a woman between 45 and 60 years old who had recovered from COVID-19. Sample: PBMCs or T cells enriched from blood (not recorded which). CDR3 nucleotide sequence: TGTGCCAGCAGTGAAAAGGGGTGGCGACCTGAAGCTTTCTTT. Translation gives CASSEKGWRPEAFF.